This T cell receptor (beta chain) comes out of a study of shared clonotypes between healthy human individuals. Whole-study findings and limits: Sequencing depth was expected to influence donor clonotype sharing.

The assay was immunoSEQ multiplex PCR, and TCRdb's table has in-frame clones only and misses some. Counted here are approximately 980,000 clones, less than 85% occurring once; the ten biggest clones make up approximately 1.5%. The split of CD4+ cells yielded CD45RA+ naive and CD45RA-negative memory subsets. Turning to this clone: Its antigen is currently unknown.

The receptor comes from a young man in good health. The sequenced material came from memory CD4+ T cells sorted from blood. Regarding subset: CD45RA-negative fraction.

CDR3 residues: CASSPNIYQETQYF. CDR3 DNA sequence: TGTGCCAGCAGCCCTAATATATATCAAGAGACCCAGTACTTC. The chain is built from TRBV9 and TRBJ2-5; D remains unclear. The CDR3 consists of 14 residues. Germline CDR1 reads SGDLS; CDR2 reads YYNGEE. Trimming stripped 4 bases from V and 2 bases from J, with 12 bases between.